These 29 T cell receptor beta chains came from one sample sequenced in a study of cytomegalovirus exposure and HLA in healthy donors. Amplification used 60 Vbeta primers and 13 Jbeta primers. Assay: immunoSEQ multiplex PCR; the TCRdb copy retains only in-frame clones and omits some. The data show roughly 180,000 clones, 70% to 85% seen once. The specimen was PBMCs. These receptors were obtained from a man aged 18 to 30 in good health and CMV-seronegative.

V is TRBV5-3 and J is TRBJ1-1; D is undetermined. TRBV5-3 is noted as an ORF with a role that remains uncertain. This CDR3 spans 16 amino acids. V gave up 0 bases and J gave up 1 base, with 13 bases separating them. CDR3 DNA: TGTGCCAGAAGCTTGGCCCGGGGAATCGGGAACACTGAAGCTTTCTTT. Translation gives CARSLARGIGNTEAFF.

The chain couples TRBV27 to TRBJ2-1; 13 bases are shared with TRBD2. Germline lookup yields CDR1 MNHEY and CDR2 SMNVEV (reference sequence). The CDR3 sequence is 18 residues long. V lost 2 bases to trimming and J lost 6 bases; unmatched junction nucleotides: 10. This chain's CDR3 is CASSLVTSGGAVSNEQFF. The CDR3, as DNA: TGTGCCAGCAGTTTAGTTACTAGCGGGGGGGCGGTTTCCAATGAGCAGTTCTTC.

J is TRBJ1-6 and V is TRBV30; unclear D gene. Germline CDR1 GTSNPN, CDR2 SVGIG (reference sequence). V lost 5 bases, J lost 9 bases, and 17 bases lay in between. The CDR3 runs 14 residues. The CDR3 protein is CAWGVRARGSPLHF. For the CDR3, the DNA is TGTGCCTGGGGAGTGAGGGCTCGTGGTTCACCCCTCCACTTT.

This chain uses TRBV29-1 with TRBJ2-1; 7 bases map to TRBD2. This CDR3 has 15 residues. Per germline, CDR1 SQVTM and CDR2 ANQGSEA. J was trimmed by 0 bases and V by 8 bases; bases with no gene match: 10. CDR3 in amino acids: CSSLGTTFSYNEQFF. CDR3 DNA: TGCAGCTCCCTGGGGACTACCTTCTCCTACAATGAGCAGTTCTTC.

The V gene is TRBV11-2, the J gene TRBJ1-1; the D gene is possibly TRBD1 (6 bases). This CDR3 comprises 15 residues. Germline assignment: CDR1 SGHAT and CDR2 FQNNGV. V was pared by 3 bases and J by 0 bases, with 11 bases between. The CDR3 DNA reads as TGTGCCAGCAGCTTGACAGGTACCATGAACACTGAAGCTTTCTTT. Protein sequence: CASSLTGTMNTEAFF.

The gene calls are TRBV7-2 and TRBJ2-3; 7 nucleotides line up with TRBD2. This CDR3 is 17 amino acids long. The J segment lost 2 bases and the V segment lost 2 bases, leaving 10 bases of the junction unmatched. Germline V CDR1 and CDR2: SGHTA, FQGNSA. CDR3 amino acids: CASSLIGRGVYTDTQYF. The CDR3 DNA reads as TGTGCCAGCAGCTTAATTGGCCGGGGGGTTTACACAGATACGCAGTATTTT.

The chain uses TRBV7-2 and TRBJ2-3, with TRBD1 matching over 7 bases. CDR1 is SGHTA, CDR2 FQGNSA, per germline. This CDR3 has 15 residues. V lost 2 bases and J lost 4; bases outside the gene matches: 6. The CDR3: CASSLNRGTSDTQYF. CDR3 bases: TGTGCCAGCAGCTTAAACAGGGGAACTTCAGATACGCAGTATTTT. Looking up the rest from reference TRBV7-2 and TRBJ2-3 gives the full variable domain: GAGVSQSPSNKVTEKGKDVELRCDPISGHTALYWYRQSLGQGLEFLIYFQGNSAPDKSGLPSDRFSAERTGGSVSTLTIQRTQQEDSAVYLCASSLNRGTSDTQYFGPGTRLTVL.

This chain links TRBV27 with TRBJ2-1, with 7 nucleotides matching TRBD2. Germline V gene lookup returns CDR1 MNHEY and CDR2 SMNVEV (reference sequence). The V and J ends lost 6 bases and 9 bases, in that order; junction bases with no gene match: 8. CDR3 size: 13 residues. As DNA, the CDR3 is TGTGCCAGCAGAGGGTTAGGGGAGGGTGAGCAGTTCTTC. Residues: CASRGLGEGEQFF.

This chain links TRBV19 with TRBJ1-5; 8 bases fit TRBD1. After removal of 5 bases from V and 6 bases from J, the junction contained 6 bases not matched to a gene. The germline V gene encodes CDR1 LNHDA and CDR2 SQIVND (reference sequence). This CDR3 contains 14 residues. The CDR3 DNA is TGTGCCAGTAGTCCCAGGGACAGGAGTCAGCCCCAGCATTTT. The encoded protein is CASSPRDRSQPQHF.

The chain uses TRBV6-5 and TRBJ1-2; the D gene is possibly TRBD1 (5 bases). This CDR3 has 14 amino acids. Germline V lookup: CDR1 MNHEY, CDR2 SVGAGI. Deletions cut 2 bases from V and 4 bases from J, with 11 bases between. The CDR3, as DNA: TGTGCCAGCAGTTACCAGGGCGACTCCTATGGCTACACCTTC. Its translation is CASSYQGDSYGYTF.

The CDR3: CASSNVGFGGEGTQYF. The CDR3, as DNA: TGTGCCAGCAGCAACGTAGGCTTTGGGGGGGAGGGGACCCAGTACTTC. The chain joins TRBV21-1 to TRBJ2-5; the table's D gene call, TRBD2, was not cross checked with the DNA. TRBV21-1 represents a pseudogene. The CDR3 consists of 16 residues.

This chain links TRBV4-2 with TRBJ2-1, with TRBD2 matching 10 bases. The CDR3 totals 17 residues. V lost 5 bases to trimming and J lost 6 bases; unmatched junction nucleotides: 13. CDR1 LGHNA and CDR2 YNFKEQ come from the germline V gene. CDR3 residues: CASSAGPLAGRINEQFF. The CDR3 DNA reads TGTGCCAGCAGCGCAGGCCCACTAGCGGGAAGAATCAATGAGCAGTTCTTC.

This clone was detected only a few times. This chain uses TRBV18 with TRBJ2-2; 7 nucleotides line up with TRBD2. Trimming took 6 bases from V and 0 from J; bases not matched to a gene: 7. This CDR3 spans 16 amino acids. Germline-derived CDR1 and CDR2 are KGHSH and LQKENI. The CDR3 DNA reads as TGTGCCAGCTCCGCACTAGCGTTGACGAACACCGGGGAGCTGTTTTTT. Its translation: CASSALALTNTGELFF.

This sequence joins TRBV6-1 and TRBJ2-5; 7 nucleotides line up with TRBD1. V lost 5 bases, J lost 4 bases, and 4 bases stayed unmatched. This CDR3 has 13 amino acids. Germline loops: CDR1 MNHNS, CDR2 SASEGT. This CDR3 reads CASSSTGVETQYF. The CDR3 DNA reads TGTGCCAGCAGTTCCACAGGGGTAGAGACCCAGTACTTC.

This clone was seen more than once but under ten times. The V gene is TRBV30, the J gene TRBJ1-1, with D possibly TRBD1 on 5 matching bases. CDR1 is GTSNPN and CDR2 is SVGIG in the germline V gene (reference sequence). The CDR3 totals 11 residues. V gave up 2 bases and J gave up 12 bases, with 13 bases separating them. CDR3 in amino acids: CAWSLGRDPFF. As DNA, the CDR3 is TGTGCCTGGAGTCTGGGCAGGGATCCTTTCTTT.

The rearrangement uses TRBV7-2 and TRBJ2-5; D perhaps matches TRBD2 (5 bases). This CDR3 has 14 residues. Trimming shortened V by 0 bases and J by 4 bases, and 9 bases separated the two germline ends. Germline CDR1 is SGHTA and CDR2 is FQGNSA. The CDR3: CASSLAGSRETQYF. Written as DNA, the CDR3 is TGTGCCAGCAGCTTAGCAGGGAGCAGAGAGACCCAGTACTTC.

The chain links TRBV21-1 to TRBJ2-5; TRBD2 is taken as the D call from the table, unchecked against the DNA. TRBV21-1 is a listed pseudogene. The length of the CDR3 is 15 residues. CDR3 sequence (DNA): TGTGCCAGCAGCCTTCATGGGAGCCCCCCGTGGGCCCAGTACTTC. As protein: CASSLHGSPPWAQYF.

The table lists this clone with a few counts. This sequence joins TRBV4-3 and TRBJ2-7, with 7 bases identical to TRBD2. This CDR3 spans 14 amino acids. Looked up from germline, CDR1 is LGHNA and CDR2 is YSLEER. Unmatched junction bases numbered 7, after V lost 3 bases and J lost 5 bases. CDR3 amino acids: CASSQGLGRHEQYF. DNA of the CDR3: TGCGCCAGCAGCCAGGGTCTCGGGAGGCACGAGCAGTACTTC.

The chain combines TRBV7-6 with TRBJ2-5; 7 nucleotides match TRBD1. Matching the DNA end better, TRBJ2-7 makes the J call doubtful. Germline assignment: CDR1 SGHVS and CDR2 FNYEAQ. The CDR3 has 14 amino acids. The CDR3 is CASSTTGKSYEQYF. The CDR3 DNA sequence: TGTGCCAGCAGCACGACAGGGAAATCCTACGAGCAGTACTTC.

This chain uses TRBV11-3 with TRBJ1-1; D unclear. Germline CDR1 is SGHNT and CDR2 is YENEEA. V dropped 1 base and J dropped 5 bases, with 8 bases sitting between them. CDR3 length equals 13 residues. In nucleotides, the CDR3 is TGTGCCAGCAGCTTAGTGTCCAGGACTGAAGCTTTCTTT. Protein product: CASSLVSRTEAFF.

The V gene is TRBV11-3, the J gene TRBJ2-5; 9 bases line up with TRBD1. The J call may be incorrect, as the DNA end agrees better with TRBJ2-7. Germline loops: CDR1 SGHNT, CDR2 YENEEA. CDR3 length: 15 amino acids. This CDR3 reads CASSLTGTGRHEQYF. In DNA, the CDR3 is TGTGCCAGCAGCCTTACCGGGACAGGGAGGCACGAGCAGTACTTC.

This sequence joins TRBV11-2 and TRBJ2-5; D call uncertain. The germline V and J ends were trimmed by 3 bases and 5 bases, with 10 bases remaining between them. The V gene's germline CDR1 is SGHAT and CDR2 FQNNGV. This CDR3 region has 13 residues. The CDR3 DNA reads TGTGCCAGCAGCTTGCCGGCCGGGGAGACCCAGTACTTC. Translating gives CASSLPAGETQYF.

The chain employs TRBV7-2 and TRBJ1-2; TRBD1 matches 8 bases. V shed 1 base and J 2 bases; nucleotides not matched to a gene: 9. CDR3 length equals 17 residues. Germline lookup yields CDR1 SGHTA and CDR2 FQGNSA. The CDR3 protein is CASSLVGTQGVNYGYTF. The CDR3 coding sequence is TGTGCCAGCAGCTTAGTCGGAACACAGGGGGTCAACTATGGCTACACCTTC.

This clone was observed a handful of times. This sequence joins TRBV4-3 and TRBJ2-4, with 8 bases aligning to TRBD2. The CDR3 runs 20 residues. The ends lost 0 bases at V and 2 bases at J; junction bases unmatched: 15. Germline assignment: CDR1 LGHNA and CDR2 YSLEER. The CDR3 nucleotides are TGCGCCAGCAGCCAAGATAGGGCCCCTTCGGGGGGGGTATCCAAAAACATTCAGTACTTC. Amino acids: CASSQDRAPSGGVSKNIQYF.

This clone was observed a few times. This CDR3 is also generated by other DNA sequences in the sample. The chain carries TRBV7-2 and TRBJ1-1; TRBD1 is a possible D gene (5 bases). V was pared by 5 bases and J by 1 base, with 11 bases between. There are 14 residues in the CDR3. Germline-derived CDR1 and CDR2 are SGHTA and FQGNSA. The CDR3 nucleotides read TGTGCCAGCAGCCCGAGGCAGGGGAACACTGAAGCTTTCTTT. As protein: CASSPRQGNTEAFF.

The chain links TRBV30 to TRBJ1-2; possible D gene TRBD1, 6 bases. V lost 1 base to trimming and J lost 7 bases, with 13 bases between them. This CDR3 has 13 residues. Per germline, CDR1 GTSNPN and CDR2 SVGIG (reference sequence). CDR3 in DNA: TGTGCCTGGAGTGGGAACAGGGTGGGTGGCTACACCTTC. Protein sequence: CAWSGNRVGGYTF.

This clone was seen only a few times. The V gene is TRBV29-1, the J gene TRBJ2-7; 9 nucleotides match TRBD1. The trim removed 6 bases at V and 0 bases at J, leaving 9 bases unmatched. CDR1 is SQVTM, CDR2 ANQGSEA, per germline. The length of the CDR3 is 15 residues. The CDR3 protein is CSVVPQGAFSYEQYF. The CDR3 DNA follows: TGCAGCGTCGTACCACAGGGGGCCTTCTCCTACGAGCAGTACTTC.

The J gene is TRBJ2-5, the V gene TRBV4-3; TRBD1 matches at 8 bases. The CDR3 sequence is 15 residues long. Germline V gene lookup returns CDR1 LGHNA and CDR2 YSLEER. With V trimmed by 0 bases and J by 1 base, 1 base remained unmatched. The CDR3 nucleotides are TGCGCCAGCAGCCAAGAGGGACAGGCCCAAGAGACCCAGTACTTC. Amino acid sequence: CASSQEGQAQETQYF.

This sequence joins TRBV7-6 and TRBJ1-5; TRBD1 is a possible D gene (5 bases). The V and J ends lost 5 bases and 0 bases respectively, with 20 bases between them. Germline values: CDR1 SGHVS, CDR2 FNYEAQ. The CDR3 loop spans 18 amino acids. This chain's CDR3 is CASSPGRGALYSNQPQHF. CDR3 nucleotides: TGTGCCAGCAGCCCCGGGAGGGGTGCACTCTATAGCAATCAGCCCCAGCATTTT.